This T cell receptor (beta chain) was sequenced for a study of cytomegalovirus exposure and HLA in healthy donors. Study-level information: Unique TCR beta sequences numbering about 100 million came from 150 million to 200 million T cells in an earlier analysis.

This CDR3 is built from 14 residues. Trimming cost V 7 bases and J 3 bases, with 15 bases left between them. Germline loops: CDR1 SGHVS, CDR2 FNYEAQ. With 60 Vbeta and 13 Jbeta primers, the PCR was carried out. The table came from immunoSEQ multiplex PCR; TCRdb's copy has only in-frame clones and leaves some out. The sample has around 160,000 clones, 75% seen once; the top ten hold around 7.7%. Regarding the study as a whole: With further analysis later on, most CMV-associated TCR beta chains appeared HLA-restricted.

As for this clone: Its specificity is unknown.

The chain recombines TRBV7-6 with TRBJ1-1; D is unclear. This receptor was identified in a woman between 40 and 55 years old in good health and CMV-seropositive. Sample: PBMCs. The CDR3 nucleotides are TGTGCCAGCACCTCCCGGGAGAGGGACACTGAAGCTTTCTTT. This sequence encodes CASTSRERDTEAFF.